The 9 T cell receptor beta chains given below trace back to one sample, sequenced in a study of blood T cell repertoires in COVID-19. TCRdb's table, derived via immunoSEQ multiplex PCR, lists solely in-frame clones and lacks some. The sample consists of fewer than 250,000 clones, roughly 83% of them appearing once. Sequencing was performed on peripheral blood. These receptors all come from a woman older than 75 with COVID-19, enrolled during active disease.

The V gene is TRBV29-1, the J gene TRBJ1-4, with D unresolved. The CDR3 has 13 amino acids. V was shortened by 6 bases and J by 0 bases, with 8 bases between the two germline ends. CDR1 is SQVTM, CDR2 ANQGSEA, per germline. CDR3 DNA sequence: TGCAGCGTACGGAGGGCAACTAATGAAAAACTGTTTTTT. Protein: CSVRRATNEKLFF. Variable domain in full (rest from reference TRBV29-1 and TRBJ1-4): SAVISQKPSRDICQRGTSLTIQCQVDSQVTMMFWYRQQPGQSLTLIATANQGSEATYESGFVIDKFPISRPNLTFSTLTVSNMSPEDSSIYLCSVRRATNEKLFFGSGTQLSVL.

The rearrangement links TRBV6-5 to TRBJ2-5, with TRBD2 as a possible D gene (5 bases). Trimming took off 8 bases at V and 8 bases at J, with 15 bases between the two ends. This CDR3 has 12 residues. Germline CDR1 MNHEY, CDR2 SVGAGI. Written as DNA, the CDR3 is TGTGCCAGCTCCTTACTAGAGGATACCCAGTACTTC. Translated, it gives CASSLLEDTQYF.

A few counts support this clone. The chain uses TRBV6-2 or TRBV6-3 and TRBJ1-1; possible D gene TRBD1, 5 bases. This CDR3 has 15 residues. Germline V gene sequence: CDR1 MNHEY, CDR2 SVGEGT. Trimming left V 5 bases short and J 1 base short, with 14 bases between. The CDR3: CASSQRQPPNTEAFF. As DNA, the CDR3 is TGTGCCAGCAGTCAGCGACAGCCGCCGAACACTGAAGCTTTCTTT.

The chain has TRBV7-6 and TRBJ2-3; 9 nucleotides agree with TRBD2. V trimming: 5 bases; J trimming: 5 bases; junction bases outside the gene matches: 11. Per the germline V gene, CDR1 is SGHVS and CDR2 is FNYEAQ. The length of the CDR3 is 16 residues. CDR3 nucleotide sequence: TGTGCCAGCAGCCCCCCGGGCGGGGGGGCCAGAGATACGCAGTATTTT. This sequence encodes CASSPPGGGARDTQYF.

The V gene is TRBV27, the J gene TRBJ2-7; the D gene is possibly TRBD2 (6 bases). The V gene lost 5 bases and the J gene lost 3 bases, with 17 bases spanning the gap. Germline values: CDR1 MNHEY, CDR2 SMNVEV (reference sequence). The CDR3 runs 15 residues. The CDR3 is CASSRYGSSSYEQYF. In nucleotides, the CDR3 is TGTGCCAGCAGTCGATACGGGAGTTCCAGCTACGAGCAGTACTTC.

The rearrangement uses TRBV18 and TRBJ1-3, with D possibly being TRBD1 (5 bases). Per germline, CDR1 KGHSH and CDR2 LQKENI. The CDR3 runs 16 residues. The V end was cut by 4 bases, the J end by 5 bases, with 18 bases between. CDR3 nucleotides: TGTGCCAGCTCACGAGGTCCCACAGGCGCCCGAAACACCATATATTTT. It is translated as CASSRGPTGARNTIYF.

This chain joins TRBV27 and TRBJ1-2; TRBD1 aligns across 11 bases. CDR1 is MNHEY, CDR2 SMNVEV, per germline (reference sequence). This CDR3 is built from 15 residues. V was pared by 6 bases and J by 8 bases, with 11 bases of the junction left unmatched. DNA of the CDR3: TGTGCCAGCAGCCTCACCGGACAGGGGGCGCTCGGCTACACCTTC. Its translation: CASSLTGQGALGYTF.

Note on this clone: This same CDR3 is encoded by further DNA sequences in the sample. The chain carries TRBV7-9 and TRBJ1-5; D may be TRBD1 (5 bases). Trimming cost V 1 base and J 5 bases, with 9 bases left between them. The CDR3 loop spans 14 amino acids. CDR1 and CDR2 from the germline V gene are SEHNR and FQNEAQ (reference sequence). The CDR3 sequence is CASSLGGGDQPQHF. Written as DNA, the CDR3 is TGTGCCAGCAGCTTAGGGGGAGGGGATCAGCCCCAGCATTTT.

This chain joins TRBV19 and TRBJ2-1; D not certain. CDR1 is LNHDA, CDR2 SQIVND, per germline (reference sequence). The CDR3 is made up of 13 amino acids. V dropped 3 bases and J dropped 4 bases, with 7 bases sitting between them. CDR3 bases: TGTGCCAGTAGTATTGGAGTATACAATGAGCAGTTCTTC. Amino acids: CASSIGVYNEQFF.